These 18 T cell receptor beta chains share one sample of origin, sequenced in a study of OX40 agonist ivuxolimab in advanced cancers. Libraries were prepared by immunoSEQ multiplex PCR; TCRdb keeps only in-frame clonotypes and omits some of them. The sample consists of some 65,000 clones, roughly 87% of them appearing once. The sequencing used CD4+ or CD8+ T cells sorted from blood, collected in a trial of the OX40 agonist ivuxolimab. The receptors were gathered from an adult with an advanced solid tumor such as melanoma, head and neck, liver or kidney cancer.

This sequence joins TRBV23-1 and TRBJ1-5; tentatively, D is TRBD1 (5 bases). TRBV23-1 is annotated as an ORF whose role is uncertain. The V end was cut by 2 bases, the J end by 7 bases, with 15 bases between. The CDR3 is made up of 15 amino acids. The CDR3 protein is CASSQPRPGRQPQHF. CDR3 DNA: TGCGCCAGCAGTCAACCCCGACCGGGGCGGCAGCCCCAGCATTTT.

The J gene is TRBJ1-1, the V gene TRBV5-1; 10 nucleotides agree with TRBD1. The CDR3 runs to 14 residues. The V and J ends lost 4 bases and 3 bases, in that order; junction bases with no gene match: 3. The germline gives CDR1 SGHRS, CDR2 YFSETQ. The CDR3 here is CASSRTGGYTEAFF. The CDR3 DNA sequence: TGCGCCAGCAGCAGGACAGGGGGATACACTGAAGCTTTCTTT.

The chain recombines TRBV28 with TRBJ2-7; 8 nucleotides match TRBD1. Germline CDR1 and CDR2: MDHEN and SYDVKM. Trimming cost V 5 bases and J 0 bases; bases outside gene matches: 3. CDR3 length: 14 amino acids. CDR3 nucleotide sequence: TGTGCCAGCAGTACCACAGGGGGCTCCTACGAGCAGTACTTC. Its translation: CASSTTGGSYEQYF.

The chain links TRBV6-1 to TRBJ1-4; D is unclear. The ends were cut back, 10 bases at V and 6 bases at J, with 15 bases in the middle. The CDR3 runs to 13 residues. Germline V gene lookup returns CDR1 MNHNS and CDR2 SASEGT. The CDR3 DNA reads as TGTGCCACCCAGTCCAGGAGTTATGAAAAACTGTTTTTT. This codes for CATQSRSYEKLFF.

This clone was seen more than once but under ten times. The chain joins TRBV6-1 to TRBJ1-1, with 8 bases lining up with TRBD1. The CDR3 has 17 amino acids. Trimming at V came to 3 bases and at J to 0 bases, leaving 9 bases not matched to a gene. Germline lookup yields CDR1 MNHNS and CDR2 SASEGT. CDR3 sequence (DNA): TGTGCCAGCAGTGAGACTCAGGGGGCAGGGATGAACACTGAAGCTTTCTTT. The encoded protein is CASSETQGAGMNTEAFF.

The chain joins TRBV5-1 to TRBJ2-3, with no clear D. Germline lookup yields CDR1 SGHRS and CDR2 YFSETQ. This CDR3 is built from 13 residues. V dropped 4 bases and J dropped 0 bases, with 6 bases sitting between them. CDR3 in amino acids: CASSGISTDTQYF. CDR3 DNA sequence: TGCGCCAGCAGCGGGATTAGCACAGATACGCAGTATTTT.

This chain links TRBV4-2 with TRBJ2-7, with 8 bases matching TRBD2. Germline values: CDR1 LGHNA, CDR2 YNFKEQ. The CDR3 is 17 amino acids. After removal of 4 bases from V and 1 base from J, the junction contained 12 bases not matched to a gene. The CDR3 nucleotides are TGTGCCAGCAGCCCCAATTCAGAGACTAGCGTATCCTACGAGCAGTACTTC. Translation: CASSPNSETSVSYEQYF.

The chain recombines TRBV18 with TRBJ1-1; 7 bases are shared with TRBD1. V was clipped by 3 bases and J by 6 bases; unmatched bases: 10. CDR3 size: 15 residues. Germline V gene lookup returns CDR1 KGHSH and CDR2 LQKENI. CDR3 sequence: CASSPGTDNLAEAFF. CDR3 DNA sequence: TGTGCCAGCTCACCTGGGACAGACAACCTTGCTGAAGCTTTCTTT.

This clone was seen repeatedly, ten times or more. The chain joins TRBV2 to TRBJ2-7; a weak D match, TRBD2 (6 bases). Trimming pared 11 bases from V and 6 bases from J, leaving 17 bases between. Germline-derived CDR1 and CDR2 are SNHLY and FYNNEI. The length of the CDR3 is 12 residues. The CDR3 DNA is TGTGCCGGCTCGAAGACTAGTGGCGAGCAGTACTTC. Amino acid sequence: CAGSKTSGEQYF.

Turning to this clone: Other DNA sequences from this sample encode an identical CDR3 as well. CDR3 loop: CASSLDTENTGELFF. In DNA, the CDR3 is TGCGCCAGCAGCTTGGATACAGAGAACACCGGGGAGCTGTTTTTT. The J gene is TRBJ2-2, the V gene TRBV5-1; D uncertain. The CDR3 consists of 15 residues. In germline, CDR1 is SGHRS, CDR2 YFSETQ. Between the trimmed V and J ends, which lost 0 bases and 1 base, there was a span of 7 bases.

This rearrangement joins TRBV7-6 to TRBJ2-7; no clear D. The germline gives CDR1 SGHVS, CDR2 FNYEAQ. Deletions cut 1 base from V and 1 base from J, with 8 bases between. This CDR3 region has 14 residues. The CDR3, as DNA: TGTGCCAGCAGCTTAGGCGTCGGGTCCTACGAGCAGTACTTC. Its translation is CASSLGVGSYEQYF.

V usage is TRBV6-5 and J usage is TRBJ1-6; D not resolved. The V and J ends lost 5 bases and 0 bases respectively, with 8 bases between them. The CDR3 contains 15 residues. Germline CDR1 MNHEY, CDR2 SVGAGI. CDR3 residues: CASSPGDSYNSPLHF. Written as DNA, the CDR3 is TGTGCCAGCAGTCCCGGGGACTCCTATAATTCACCCCTCCACTTT.

The rearrangement links TRBV7-6 to TRBJ2-3; D may be TRBD2 (6 bases). The CDR3 consists of 14 residues. Germline V CDR1 and CDR2: SGHVS, FNYEAQ. V lost 0 bases, J lost 5 bases, and 9 bases lay in between. In nucleotides, the CDR3 is TGTGCCAGCAGCTTAGCCCGGGAGATAGATACGCAGTATTTT. Its protein is CASSLAREIDTQYF.

This clone was detected once. The chain employs TRBV6-5 and TRBJ1-2, with D unclear. The germline gives CDR1 MNHEY, CDR2 SVGAGI. V was cut by 6 bases and J by 3 bases, with 14 bases left in between. This CDR3 is built from 14 residues. In DNA, the CDR3 is TGTGCCAGCAGCTCCCCCCTTCTCGACTATGGCTACACCTTC. Translating gives CASSSPLLDYGYTF.

The count of this clone is one. The CDR3 DNA reads as TGTGCCAGCAGAACGGGACGAGGCTACGAGCAGTACTTC. It is translated as CASRTGRGYEQYF. The chain couples TRBV6-5 to TRBJ2-7; perhaps D is TRBD1 or TRBD2 (5 bases each). The CDR3 extends over 13 amino acids. The germline CDR1 and CDR2 sequences are MNHEY and SVGAGI. The germline V and J ends were trimmed by 6 bases and 3 bases, with 12 bases remaining between them.

The rearrangement uses TRBV6-5 and TRBJ2-7; 11 bases line up with TRBD2. From germline, CDR1 is MNHEY and CDR2 SVGAGI. This CDR3 has 14 residues. V lost 4 bases to trimming and J lost 3 bases; unmatched junction nucleotides: 2. In DNA form, the CDR3 reads TGTGCCAGCAGTTCAACTAGCGGGGGCTACGAGCAGTACTTC. Protein sequence: CASSSTSGGYEQYF.

The chain uses TRBV28 and TRBJ1-5; TRBD1 agrees at 8 bases. This CDR3 contains 12 residues. Trimming removed 11 bases from V and 6 bases from J; junction bases left unmatched: 6. The germline V gene encodes CDR1 MDHEN and CDR2 SYDVKM. The CDR3 DNA is TGTGCCTGTCGACAGGGGCTTCAGCCCCAGCATTTT. Its translation is CACRQGLQPQHF.

The chain's CDR3 is CASSVSYTYNEQFF. In nucleotides, the CDR3 is TGTGCCAGCAGCGTGAGTTACACCTACAATGAGCAGTTCTTC. This chain joins TRBV11-3 and TRBJ2-1; no definite D call. CDR3 size: 14 residues. Trimming shortened V by 5 bases and J by 2 bases, and 10 bases separated the two germline ends. CDR1 is SGHNT, CDR2 YENEEA, per germline. Combining the CDR3 with reference TRBV11-3 and TRBJ2-1 gives the whole variable domain EAGVVQSPRYKIIEKKQPVAFWCNPISGHNTLYWYLQNLGQGPELLIRYENEEAVDDSQLPKDRFSAERLKGVDSTLKIQPAELGDSAVYLCASSVSYTYNEQFFGPGTRLTVL.